This TCR beta chain came from a study of blood T cell repertoires in COVID-19. The overall study: The cDNA or gDNA used as material had been derived from T cells, B-cell-depleted T cells, or PBMCs.

There are 13 residues in the CDR3. V lost 2 bases to trimming and J lost 3 bases, with 8 bases between them. Germline V lookup: CDR1 LGHDT, CDR2 YNNKEL (reference sequence). Assay used: immunoSEQ multiplex PCR; TCRdb lists only in-frame clones, some missing. The sample carries about 220,000 clones, 70% to 90% recorded once. Specimen: peripheral blood. The TCR sequence derives from a man in his fifties or sixties who had recovered from COVID-19. J is TRBJ2-7 and V is TRBV3-1 (or the pseudogene TRBV3-2); no definite D call. The CDR3 loop is CASSQYGGYEQYF. Written as DNA, the CDR3 is TGTGCCAGCAGCCAATACGGCGGCTACGAGCAGTACTTC.